The 14 T cell receptor beta chains presented below share a single source sample, sequenced in a study of T-cell memory formation after mild COVID-19. TCRdb used MiXCR to reprocess the 5' RACE reads, holding one entry per CDR3 protein. The sample contains 400,000 to 500,000 distinct CDR3 sequences, over 15% of which appear only once. Input material: PBMCs or a T cell subset sorted from them (not recorded which). Receptors were obtained from an adult woman who had mild COVID-19 (a few samples of this study predate the infection). Cell type and time point are not known.

This clonotype has more than one count but fewer than ten. The chain recombines TRBV2 with TRBJ2-3; D not resolved. CDR3 size: 14 residues. Germline values: CDR1 SNHLY, CDR2 FYNNEI. V was cut by 8 bases and J by 1 base, with 13 bases left in between. CDR3 amino acids: CASGPRGGTDTQYF. In nucleotides, the CDR3 is TGTGCCAGCGGACCCCGTGGGGGCACAGATACGCAGTATTTT.

This clonotype has ten or more counts. An end of the junction differs from the germline gene, which may be a read error. The chain carries TRBV7-7 and TRBJ2-1, with D unresolved. Germline V gene lookup returns CDR1 SSHAT and CDR2 FNYEAQ (reference sequence). CDR3 length: 13 residues. The CDR3 region is CASSLGGTNEQFF. CDR3 coding DNA: TGTGCTAGCAGCTTAGGCGGTACCAATGAGCAGTTCTTC.

This rearrangement joins TRBV6-1 to TRBJ2-2; 9 bases match TRBD2. The CDR3 runs to 17 residues. V lost 5 bases, J lost 7 bases, and 14 bases stayed unmatched. Per the germline V gene, CDR1 is MNHNS and CDR2 is SASEGT. CDR3 sequence (DNA): TGTGCCAGCAGTTTAGCGGGAGCGCCACCGGGTTACGGGGAGCTGTTTTTT. Protein sequence: CASSLAGAPPGYGELFF.

V is TRBV20-1 and J is TRBJ1-2; TRBD1 aligns across 8 bases. The CDR3 has 13 amino acids. Trimming cost V 3 bases and J 3 bases; bases outside gene matches: 3. Germline lookup yields CDR1 DFQATT and CDR2 SNEGSKA (reference sequence). Written as DNA, the CDR3 is TGCAGTGCTAGGGACAGGGACGACTATGGCTACACCTTC. Translated: CSARDRDDYGYTF.

This clonotype was detected many times. V and J are TRBV30 and TRBJ2-3; D might be TRBD1 or TRBD2, each matching 5 bases. The germline CDR1 and CDR2 sequences are GTSNPN and SVGIG (reference sequence). Trimming shortened V by 4 bases and J by 5 bases, and 19 bases separated the two germline ends. The CDR3 covers 15 residues. CDR3 protein: CAWKNGGTDGDTQYF. The CDR3 DNA reads TGTGCCTGGAAAAATGGTGGGACCGACGGAGATACGCAGTATTTT. The variable domain in full, completed from reference TRBV30 and TRBJ2-3, reads SQTIHQWPATLVQPVGSPLSLECTVEGTSNPNLYWYRQAAGRGLQLLFYSVGIGQISSEVPQNLSASRPQDRQFILSSKKLLLSDSGFYLCAWKNGGTDGDTQYFGPGTRLTVL.

This clonotype was recorded a few times. V gene TRBV7-2 combines with J gene TRBJ1-6; perhaps TRBD1 as D (5 bases). V shed 2 bases and J shed 9 bases, with 11 bases lying between them. This CDR3 is 14 amino acids long. Germline V gives CDR1 SGHTA, CDR2 FQGNSA. The DNA for the CDR3 is TGTGCCAGCAGCTTACGGGGGTACGGTTCACCCCTCCACTTT. Translation gives CASSLRGYGSPLHF.

This clonotype was observed a handful of times. The V call is TRBV12-3 or TRBV12-4, the J call TRBJ1-2, with 8 nucleotides matching TRBD1. The CDR3 covers 14 residues. V lost 11 bases and J lost 1; bases outside the gene matches: 9. The CDR3 DNA follows: TGTGCCTCCGCACAGGGGGAGCTTAACTATGGCTACACCTTC. This codes for CASAQGELNYGYTF.

The V gene is TRBV9, the J gene TRBJ2-5; 7 nucleotides match TRBD1. The CDR3 has 17 residues. J gave up 4 bases and V 2 bases, and 14 bases lay outside the gene matches. The germline V gene has CDR1 SGDLS and CDR2 YYNGEE. The CDR3 DNA follows: TGTGCCAGCAGCGTTTCCTCCAGGGGGAAGGGCGGAGAGACCCAGTACTTC. Translation: CASSVSSRGKGGETQYF.

This clonotype has just a few counts. The chain has TRBV12-3 or TRBV12-4 and TRBJ1-6; D not resolved. The CDR3 contains 14 residues. V gave up 1 base and J gave up 5 bases, with 6 bases separating them. DNA for the CDR3: TGTGCCAGCAGTTTAGGGCAGGATAATTCACCCCTCCACTTT. Encoded protein: CASSLGQDNSPLHF.

This sequence joins TRBV2 and TRBJ1-5; possibly TRBD1 for D (6 bases). Trimming pared 6 bases from V and 2 bases from J, leaving 14 bases between. The CDR3 extends over 15 amino acids. Germline V gives CDR1 SNHLY, CDR2 FYNNEI. The CDR3 nucleotides read TGTGCCAGCAGGGCAGGGGCGGTGGGCAATCAGCCCCAGCATTTT. Protein: CASRAGAVGNQPQHF.

The chain combines TRBV5-6 with TRBJ1-1; D unresolved. Germline V gene data show CDR1 as SGHDT and CDR2 as YYEEEE. V was shortened by 4 bases and J by 5 bases, with 15 bases between the two germline ends. This CDR3 has 14 residues. The CDR3: CASSLTLVRTEAFF. The CDR3 nucleotides read TGTGCCAGCAGCCTAACCCTAGTTCGGACTGAAGCTTTCTTT.

This clonotype was observed a few times. The genes are TRBV9 and TRBJ1-6; perhaps TRBD1 as D (5 bases). The ends were cut back, 3 bases at V and 6 bases at J, with 13 bases in the middle. Germline CDR1 is SGDLS and CDR2 is YYNGEE. The CDR3 is 15 amino acids. The CDR3: CASSDEGQINSPLHF. The CDR3 bases are TGTGCCAGCAGCGACGAGGGGCAGATTAATTCACCCCTCCACTTT.

The chain combines TRBV6-2 or TRBV6-3 with TRBJ2-7; perhaps TRBD2 as D (7 bases). The length of the CDR3 is 14 residues. Germline V gene sequence: CDR1 MNHEY, CDR2 SVGEGT. V shed 7 bases and J shed 5 bases, with 18 bases lying between them. The CDR3 sequence is CASTPGGGADEQYF. The CDR3 region has the DNA TGTGCCAGCACCCCTGGAGGGGGGGCGGACGAGCAGTACTTC.

The chain employs TRBV7-8 and TRBJ2-5; D gene unclear. With 5 bases removed from V and 2 bases from J, the gap between germline ends came to 15 bases. Germline-derived CDR1 and CDR2 are SGHVS and FQNEAQ. CDR3 length: 15 residues. CDR3 region: CASSERGALQETQYF. Here the CDR3 DNA reads TGTGCCAGCAGCGAACGTGGAGCGCTTCAAGAGACCCAGTACTTC.